The 24 T cell receptor beta chains in this list originate from one sample, sequenced in a study of blood T cell repertoires in COVID-19. Profiled with immunoSEQ multiplex PCR; TCRdb holds only in-frame clones, not every one. The data show 300,000 to 450,000 clones, roughly 90% seen once. Material: peripheral blood. These receptors originate from a woman in her twenties or thirties with COVID-19, enrolled during active disease.

This chain uses TRBV11-3 with TRBJ2-3; 9 bases line up with TRBD2. CDR1 and CDR2 from the germline V gene are SGHNT and YENEEA. The CDR3 runs 16 residues. V trimming: 5 bases; J trimming: 0 bases; junction bases outside the gene matches: 6. CDR3 DNA: TGTGCCAGCAGCCCAGGGACTAGCCCGAGCACAGATACGCAGTATTTT. It is translated as CASSPGTSPSTDTQYF.

The J gene is TRBJ2-3, the V gene TRBV29-1; D remains ambiguous. V was trimmed by 3 bases and J by 3 bases, leaving 16 bases between them. CDR3 length: 15 residues. CDR1 and CDR2 from the germline V gene are SQVTM and ANQGSEA. CDR3 amino acids: CSVESSGSFTDTQYF. In DNA, the CDR3 is TGCAGCGTTGAGTCTTCGGGTTCTTTTACAGATACGCAGTATTTT.

The V and J genes are TRBV6-4 and TRBJ2-7, with a tentative D call TRBD2 (6 bases). The V gene lost 2 bases and the J gene lost 0 bases, with 14 bases spanning the gap. The CDR3 runs to 16 residues. Looked up from germline, CDR1 is MRHNA and CDR2 is SNTAGT. CDR3 residues: CASSDQTRGSSYEQYV. In DNA, the CDR3 is TGTGCCAGCAGTGACCAGACTAGGGGTAGCTCCTACGAGCAGTACGTC.

V and J are TRBV27 and TRBJ2-6; D may be TRBD2 (6 bases). V was trimmed by 0 bases and J by 2 bases, leaving 11 bases between them. Looked up from germline, CDR1 is MNHEY and CDR2 is SMNVEV (reference sequence). The CDR3 has 17 amino acids. CDR3 nucleotide sequence: TGTGCCAGCAGTTTATCGAGACTAGGGACTGGGGCCAACGTCCTGACTTTC. The encoded protein is CASSLSRLGTGANVLTF.

The rearrangement joins TRBV12-3 or TRBV12-4 to TRBJ2-3; D is unresolved. V was clipped by 3 bases and J by 4 bases, with 8 bases between them. The CDR3 consists of 13 residues. The CDR3 DNA follows: TGTGCCAGCAGTTTCGGTCGGGCAGATACGCAGTATTTT. It is translated as CASSFGRADTQYF.

This chain uses TRBV19 with TRBJ2-7; D possibly corresponds to TRBD2 (5 bases). From germline, CDR1 is LNHDA and CDR2 SQIVND (reference sequence). This CDR3 spans 10 amino acids. Deletions cut 10 bases from V and 6 bases from J, with 10 bases between. The CDR3 loop is CATRAGEQYV. The CDR3 nucleotides are TGTGCCACTAGGGCGGGCGAGCAGTACGTC.

V gene TRBV20-1 combines with J gene TRBJ1-2, with a tentative D call TRBD1 (5 bases). The V end lost 3 bases, the J end lost 4 bases, and 12 bases lay between the germline ends. The CDR3 contains 13 residues. CDR1 and CDR2 (germline): DFQATT, SNEGSKA (reference sequence). The CDR3 bases are TGCAGTGCTAGTTCAGGGAACCCCTATGGCTACACCTTC. Translated, it gives CSASSGNPYGYTF.

V usage is TRBV9 and J usage is TRBJ2-3; D might be TRBD2 (5 bases). Per the germline V gene, CDR1 is SGDLS and CDR2 is YYNGEE. With 0 bases removed from V and 4 bases from J, the gap between germline ends came to 12 bases. The CDR3 loop spans 15 amino acids. CDR3 DNA sequence: TGTGCCAGCAGCGTAGCGCGGGCCCCCCCAGATACGCAGTATTTT. Residues: CASSVARAPPDTQYF.

This clone was detected once. The V call is TRBV6-5, the J call TRBJ2-1; TRBD2 matches 7 bases. Germline V lookup: CDR1 MNHEY, CDR2 SVGAGI. The CDR3 totals 12 residues. After removal of 2 bases from V and 10 bases from J, the junction contained 2 bases not matched to a gene. CDR3 amino acids: CASSYAGAEQFF. The CDR3 coding sequence is TGTGCCAGCAGTTACGCGGGAGCGGAGCAGTTCTTC.

The J gene is TRBJ1-2, the V gene TRBV6-6; D unclear. V lost 5 bases and J lost 2, with 6 bases in between. The CDR3 loop spans 12 amino acids. Germline V gene data show CDR1 as MNHNY and CDR2 as SVGAGI (reference sequence). The DNA for the CDR3 is TGTGCCAGCAGTAGGGAGAACTATGGCTACACCTTC. This encodes CASSRENYGYTF.

The genes are TRBV5-6 and TRBJ1-2, with 8 nucleotides matching TRBD1. Looked up from germline, CDR1 is SGHDT and CDR2 is YYEEEE. This CDR3 is built from 12 residues. Trimming at V came to 2 bases and at J to 12 bases, leaving 6 bases not matched to a gene. The CDR3 loop reads CASSFGQGEHTF. CDR3 nucleotides: TGTGCCAGCAGCTTTGGACAGGGCGAGCACACCTTC. The full variable domain, with the rest looked up from reference TRBV5-6 and TRBJ1-2, is DAGVTQSPTHLIKTRGQQVTLRCSPKSGHDTVSWYQQALGQGPQFIFQYYEEEERQRGNFPDRFSGHQFPNYSSELNVNALLLGDSALYLCASSFGQGEHTFGSGTRLTVV.

The chain combines TRBV20-1 with TRBJ2-4; no firm D call. There are 13 residues in the CDR3. V was trimmed by 3 bases and J by 0 bases, leaving 6 bases between them. Germline CDR1 is DFQATT and CDR2 is SNEGSKA (reference sequence). For the CDR3, the DNA is TGCAGTGCTAGTACAATAGCCAAAAACATTCAGTACTTC. Protein: CSASTIAKNIQYF.

This chain uses TRBV7-2 with TRBJ2-7, with TRBD2 as a possible D gene (7 bases). CDR3 length: 16 amino acids. Trimming left V 1 base short and J 6 bases short, with 19 bases between. Germline CDR1 reads SGHTA; CDR2 reads FQGNSA. CDR3: CASSLDSVGGGVEQYV. For the CDR3, the DNA is TGTGCCAGCAGCTTAGACTCCGTGGGAGGGGGGGTCGAGCAGTACGTC.

The chain joins TRBV7-8 to TRBJ2-1, with TRBD2 matching 10 bases. The CDR3 contains 15 residues. Trimming removed 1 base from V and 9 bases from J; junction bases left unmatched: 6. Germline CDR1 is SGHVS and CDR2 is FQNEAQ. In DNA, the CDR3 is TGTGCCAGCAGCTTAGTACTAGCGGGAATTGGTGAGCAGTTCTTC. Protein product: CASSLVLAGIGEQFF.

The table lists this clone with a count of one. J is TRBJ2-3 and V is TRBV11-2; TRBD1 might be the D (5 bases). V shed 1 base and J shed 2 bases, with 10 bases lying between them. The CDR3 covers 15 residues. Germline CDR1 SGHAT, CDR2 FQNNGV. The CDR3 sequence: CASSLGQGFTDTQYF. DNA of the CDR3: TGTGCCAGCAGCTTAGGGCAGGGCTTCACAGATACGCAGTATTTT.

A word on this clone: At one of its ends the junction is not consistent with the germline gene, which may arise from a read error. This chain links TRBV7-9 with TRBJ2-5; 7 bases are a match to TRBD1. CDR3 length: 11 residues. From germline, CDR1 is SEHNR and CDR2 FQNEAQ (reference sequence). The CDR3 bases are TGTGCCAGCAACTTACCACAGGGGCAGTACTTC. Translating gives CASNLPQGQYF.

The chain links TRBV6-2 or TRBV6-3 to TRBJ1-5, with TRBD1 identical over 8 bases. V shed 0 bases, J shed 6 bases, and the junction held 4 bases outside the gene matches. The CDR3 has 15 amino acids. In germline, CDR1 is MNHEY, CDR2 SVGEGT. This chain's CDR3 is CASSYSRTGSQPQHF. The CDR3 coding sequence is TGTGCCAGCAGTTACTCAAGGACAGGGAGTCAGCCCCAGCATTTT.

The CDR3 DNA reads as TGCGCCAGCAGCTTGGAGGCAGCGATGAACACTGAAGCTTTCTTT. This gives the protein CASSLEAAMNTEAFF. This chain connects TRBV5-1 to TRBJ1-1; no reliable D call. V lost 0 bases and J 0 bases, leaving 9 bases between the germline ends. Per germline, CDR1 SGHRS and CDR2 YFSETQ. CDR3 size: 15 residues.

This rearrangement joins TRBV12-3 or TRBV12-4 to TRBJ1-1; D call uncertain. CDR3 length: 13 residues. V was pared by 2 bases and J by 3 bases, with 7 bases between. The CDR3, as DNA: TGTGCCAGCAGTTTATGGCTGGACACTGAAGCTTTCTTT. Protein sequence: CASSLWLDTEAFF.

The chain employs TRBV5-1 and TRBJ2-7; tentatively, D is TRBD2 (5 bases). The germline gives CDR1 SGHRS, CDR2 YFSETQ. This CDR3 region has 15 residues. Trimming removed 3 bases at V and 3 bases at J, with 16 bases between. The CDR3 loop reads CASSSQIGRGYEQYF. CDR3 nucleotide sequence: TGCGCCAGCAGCTCCCAGATCGGACGGGGCTACGAGCAGTACTTC.

V gene TRBV6-5 combines with J gene TRBJ2-1; 8 bases fit TRBD2. There are 14 residues in the CDR3. The germline CDR1 and CDR2 sequences are MNHEY and SVGAGI. The ends lost 5 bases at V and 7 bases at J; junction bases unmatched: 7. CDR3: CASSPPGGRNEQFF. The CDR3 coding sequence is TGTGCCAGCAGTCCCCCGGGGGGGCGGAATGAGCAGTTCTTC.

The count of this clone is one. The CDR3, as DNA: TGCGCCAGCAGCTTGGGAGGTGCAACTGGAAACACCATATATTTT. As protein: CASSLGGATGNTIYF. The chain uses TRBV5-1 and TRBJ1-3; D ambiguous. The V and J ends lost 0 bases and 2 bases respectively, with 9 bases between them. The CDR3 totals 15 residues. Germline CDR1 is SGHRS and CDR2 is YFSETQ.

The V gene is TRBV4-2, the J gene TRBJ2-4; 8 bases match TRBD2. V was clipped by 1 base and J by 6 bases; unmatched bases: 8. This CDR3 has 16 residues. Germline assignment: CDR1 LGHNA and CDR2 YNFKEQ. The CDR3 here is CASSQVGGAVGNIQYF. The CDR3 bases are TGTGCCAGCAGCCAAGTCGGGGGGGCCGTCGGAAACATTCAGTACTTC.

V gene TRBV14 combines with J gene TRBJ1-2, with D perhaps matching TRBD1 (5 bases). CDR3 length: 13 residues. In germline, CDR1 is SGHDN, CDR2 FVKESK. V lost 5 bases, J lost 3 bases, and 10 bases lay in between. The chain's CDR3 is CASSGGHYYGYTF. The CDR3 nucleotides are TGTGCCAGCAGCGGCGGACATTACTATGGCTACACCTTC.